This T cell receptor beta chain was sequenced for a study of regulatory T cells in long-lasting Graves disease. Whole-study results and caveats: Only peripheral blood was studied, not thyroid tissue.

Only a few counts were recorded for this clonotype. Its antigen is still unknown. TCR beta libraries were built with iRepertoire HTBI primers and Arm-PCR of CDR3 regions. MiXCR was run by TCRdb on the multiplex PCR reads, yielding one entry per CDR3 protein. The table lists about 420,000 distinct CDR3 sequences, about a sixth of them singletons. Regarding time point: newly diagnosed GD, antithyroid drugs for less than 3 months. PBMC RNA served as the TCR library source. With 6 bases removed from V and 7 bases from J, the gap between germline ends came to 13 bases. The CDR3 contains 13 residues. Germline loops: CDR1 MNHEY, CDR2 SVGEGT. Separately, the same data were catalogued under a study of T cells in Graves' hyperthyroidism and ophthalmopathy. According to that study: A set of HTBI primers served as the primers for a first-round RT-PCR of the TCR CDR3.

This receptor was identified in a young woman with Graves disease. This rearrangement joins TRBV6-2 or TRBV6-3 to TRBJ2-1, with D unresolved. The specimen was peripheral blood mononuclear cells (PBMCs), collected at new diagnosis, from a patient treated with antithyroid drugs. CDR3 sequence (DNA): TGTGCCAGCAGGACCAACGAACCAAATGAGCAGTTCTTC. It specifies CASRTNEPNEQFF.